This T cell receptor beta chain was profiled in a study of STAT5B mutations in CD4+ large granular lymphocyte leukemia. Sequencing was at survey level. Here immunoSEQ multiplex PCR was the method, and the copy in TCRdb shows in-frame clones only, minus some. The profile covers about 46,000 clones, with around 82% appearing a single time and about 0.34% taken by the ten largest. The germline V and J ends were trimmed by 2 bases and 0 bases, with 10 bases remaining between them. Germline V lookup: CDR1 MDHEN, CDR2 SYDVKM. The CDR3 is 16 residues long. Sequencing input: CD4+ T cells from blood buffy coats. J is TRBJ1-4 and V is TRBV28; maybe TRBD1 (6 bases). This TCR was sampled from a human donor in good health. In DNA form, the CDR3 reads TGTGCCAGCAGTTTACGGGGGGCCTCAACTAATGAAAAACTGTTTTTT. Protein: CASSLRGASTNEKLFF.